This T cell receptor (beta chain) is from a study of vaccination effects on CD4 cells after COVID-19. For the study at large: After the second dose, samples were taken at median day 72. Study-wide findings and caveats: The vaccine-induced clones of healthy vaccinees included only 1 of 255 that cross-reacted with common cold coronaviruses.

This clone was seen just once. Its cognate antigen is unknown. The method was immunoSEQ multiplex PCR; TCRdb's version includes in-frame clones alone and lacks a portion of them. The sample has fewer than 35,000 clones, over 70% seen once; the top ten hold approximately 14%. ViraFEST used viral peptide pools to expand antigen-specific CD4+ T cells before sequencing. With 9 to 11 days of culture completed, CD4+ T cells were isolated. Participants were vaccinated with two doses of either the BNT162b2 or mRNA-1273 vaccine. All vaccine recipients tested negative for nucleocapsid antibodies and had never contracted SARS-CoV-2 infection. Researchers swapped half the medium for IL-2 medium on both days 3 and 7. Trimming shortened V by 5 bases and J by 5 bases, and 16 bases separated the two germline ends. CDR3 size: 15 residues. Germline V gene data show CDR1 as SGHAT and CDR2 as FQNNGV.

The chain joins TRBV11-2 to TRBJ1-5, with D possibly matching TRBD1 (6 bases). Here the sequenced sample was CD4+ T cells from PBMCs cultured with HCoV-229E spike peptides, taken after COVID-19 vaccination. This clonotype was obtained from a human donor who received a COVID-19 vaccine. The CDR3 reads CASSPLTGTDQPQHF. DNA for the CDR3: TGTGCCAGCAGCCCTCTTACAGGGACCGATCAGCCCCAGCATTTT. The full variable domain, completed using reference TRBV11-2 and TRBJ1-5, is EAGVAQSPRYKIIEKRQSVAFWCNPISGHATLYWYQQILGQGPKLLIQFQNNGVVDDSQLPKDRFSAERLKGVDSTLKIQPAKLEDSAVYLCASSPLTGTDQPQHFGDGTRLSIL.